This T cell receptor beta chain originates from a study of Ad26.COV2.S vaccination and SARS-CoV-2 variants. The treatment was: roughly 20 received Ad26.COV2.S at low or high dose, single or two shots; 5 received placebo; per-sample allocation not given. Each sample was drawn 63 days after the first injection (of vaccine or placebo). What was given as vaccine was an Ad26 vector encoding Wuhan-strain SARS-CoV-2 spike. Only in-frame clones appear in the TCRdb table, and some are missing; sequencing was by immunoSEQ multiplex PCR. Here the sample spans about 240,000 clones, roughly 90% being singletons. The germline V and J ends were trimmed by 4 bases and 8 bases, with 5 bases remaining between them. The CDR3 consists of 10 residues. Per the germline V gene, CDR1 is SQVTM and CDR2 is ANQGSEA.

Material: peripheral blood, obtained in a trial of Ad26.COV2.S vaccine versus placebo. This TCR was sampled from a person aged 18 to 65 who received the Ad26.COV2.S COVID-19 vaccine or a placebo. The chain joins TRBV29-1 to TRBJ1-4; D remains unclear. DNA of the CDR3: TGCAGCGTTGGGGAGGAAAAACTGTTTTTT. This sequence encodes CSVGEEKLFF. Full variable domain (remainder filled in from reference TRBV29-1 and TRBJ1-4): SAVISQKPSRDICQRGTSLTIQCQVDSQVTMMFWYRQQPGQSLTLIATANQGSEATYESGFVIDKFPISRPNLTFSTLTVSNMSPEDSSIYLCSVGEEKLFFGSGTQLSVL.